Listed below are T cell receptor beta chains from one sample, sequenced in a study of blood T cell repertoires in COVID-19. TCRdb keeps only in-frame clones here, not all; method: immunoSEQ multiplex PCR. Found here are hundreds of thousands of clones, roughly nine tenths of them singletons; the top ten hold under 1.3%. Sequenced input: PBMCs or T cells enriched from blood (not recorded which). These receptors were taken from a woman in her twenties or thirties who had recovered from COVID-19. Each CDR3 is given with its conserved first and last residue. The order of the fields is V gene, J gene, D gene, clone size, CDR3 DNA, CDR3 protein. The D gene is left open where the match is weak. Size values are once, few and many counts, or a class for expanded clones, and some rows have none.

V gene: TRBV5-1
J gene: TRBJ1-1
D gene: .
clone size: few
CDR3 DNA: TGCGCCAGCAGCCAACCTTCAGGGGCTCCGGACACTGAAGCTTTCTTT
CDR3 protein: CASSQPSGAPDTEAFF

V gene: TRBV28
J gene: TRBJ1-4
D gene: TRBD1
clone size: .
CDR3 DNA: TGTGCCAGCAGCCGAGTGATGGACAGGGGAGGTGAAAAACTGTTTTTT
CDR3 protein: CASSRVMDRGGEKLFF

V gene: TRBV28
J gene: TRBJ1-2
D gene: TRBD1
clone size: .
CDR3 DNA: TGTGCCAGCAGTTTACAGGGGGCGCAGTCTGGCTACACCTTC
CDR3 protein: CASSLQGAQSGYTF

V gene: TRBV19
J gene: TRBJ1-1
D gene: .
clone size: once
CDR3 DNA: TGTGCCAGTAGCAGGGTCAACACTGAAGCTTTCTTT
CDR3 protein: CASSRVNTEAFF

V gene: TRBV10-3
J gene: TRBJ2-2
D gene: TRBD1
clone size: .
CDR3 DNA: TGTGCCATCAGCGCAGACAGGGGCGGCACCGGGGAGCTGTTTTTT
CDR3 protein: CAISADRGGTGELFF

V gene: TRBV4-2
J gene: TRBJ1-4
D gene: .
clone size: once
CDR3 DNA: TGTGCCAGCAGCCCCGAAGCCGCATCGATTGCAACTAATGAAAAACTGTTTTTT
CDR3 protein: CASSPEAASIATNEKLFF

V gene: TRBV21-1
J gene: TRBJ1-6
D gene: .
clone size: .
CDR3 DNA: TGTGCCAGCAGCACAGGGCAGGGGACAAAGAATTCACCCCTCCACTTT
CDR3 protein: CASSTGQGTKNSPLHF

V gene: TRBV11-2
J gene: TRBJ2-1
D gene: .
clone size: .
CDR3 DNA: TGTGCCAGCAGCTCCGCGGGTCAGGGCCCAGGGGAGTTCTTC
CDR3 protein: CASSSAGQGPGEFF

V gene: TRBV10-1
J gene: TRBJ2-7
D gene: .
clone size: .
CDR3 DNA: TGCGCCAGCAGGCCCCCAGGGATTTACGAGCAGTACTTC
CDR3 protein: CASRPPGIYEQYF

V gene: TRBV28
J gene: TRBJ2-3
D gene: .
clone size: .
CDR3 DNA: TGTGCCAGCACCTCCCCAGATACGCAGTATTTT
CDR3 protein: CASTSPDTQYF

V gene: TRBV6-1
J gene: TRBJ1-4
D gene: .
clone size: .
CDR3 DNA: TGTGCCAGCAGTGACCCTGGGCTCTTTAATGAAAAACTGTTTTTT
CDR3 protein: CASSDPGLFNEKLFF

V gene: TRBV5-4
J gene: TRBJ2-7
D gene: .
clone size: .
CDR3 DNA: TGTGCCAGCAGGGCGGGCAGGGGGGACGAGCAGTACTTC
CDR3 protein: CASRAGRGDEQYF

V gene: TRBV19
J gene: TRBJ1-3
D gene: .
clone size: once
CDR3 DNA: TGTGCCAGTAGTCCCCCCCCGGGAAACACCATATATTTT
CDR3 protein: CASSPPPGNTIYF

V gene: TRBV10-2
J gene: TRBJ2-1
D gene: TRBD2
clone size: .
CDR3 DNA: TGCGCCAGCAGTCGAACCCAGCGGGGTGCCGCCTACAATGAGCAGTTCTTC
CDR3 protein: CASSRTQRGAAYNEQFF

V gene: TRBV11-2
J gene: TRBJ1-3
D gene: .
clone size: once
CDR3 DNA: TGTGCCAGCAGTCAACCCTTATCGGACATCTCTGGAAACACCATATATTTT
CDR3 protein: CASSQPLSDISGNTIYF

V gene: TRBV3-1/TRBV3-2
J gene: TRBJ2-2
D gene: .
clone size: .
CDR3 DNA: TGTGCCAGCAGAAGCCACACCGGGGAGCTGTTTTTT
CDR3 protein: CASRSHTGELFF

V gene: TRBV3-1/TRBV3-2
J gene: TRBJ1-5
D gene: .
clone size: .
CDR3 DNA: TGTGCCAGCAGCCAAGTCTTCGGGACGGGGGGCAATCAGCCCCAGCATTTT
CDR3 protein: CASSQVFGTGGNQPQHF

V gene: TRBV13
J gene: TRBJ2-6
D gene: .
clone size: .
CDR3 DNA: TGTGCCAGCAGCTTAGGGGTTGGGGCCAGGGGATCTGGGGCCAACGTCCTGACTTTC
CDR3 protein: CASSLGVGARGSGANVLTF

V gene: TRBV7-9
J gene: TRBJ1-2
D gene: TRBD1
clone size: .
CDR3 DNA: TGTGCCAGCAGCTTAGGGGGCGGACAGGGGGCCCACTATGGCTACACCTTC
CDR3 protein: CASSLGGGQGAHYGYTF

V gene: TRBV28
J gene: TRBJ2-5
D gene: TRBD2
clone size: .
CDR3 DNA: TGTGCCAGCAGTAGAGCGGGGGGGCCTGAGACCCAGTACTTC
CDR3 protein: CASSRAGGPETQYF

V gene: TRBV5-5
J gene: TRBJ2-1
D gene: .
clone size: .
CDR3 DNA: TGTGCCAGCAGCTCGGCCATAATGGGCGAGCAGTTCTTC
CDR3 protein: CASSSAIMGEQFF

V gene: TRBV7-2
J gene: TRBJ2-3
D gene: .
clone size: .
CDR3 DNA: TGTGCCAGCAGCTTAACGGGAGGCACAGATACGCAGTATTTT
CDR3 protein: CASSLTGGTDTQYF

V gene: TRBV12-3/TRBV12-4
J gene: TRBJ1-4
D gene: .
clone size: .
CDR3 DNA: TGTGCCAGCAGGGAGGTTAATGAAAAACTGTTTTTT
CDR3 protein: CASREVNEKLFF

V gene: TRBV7-8
J gene: TRBJ2-1
D gene: TRBD2
clone size: once
CDR3 DNA: TGTGCCAGCAGCCCCCCGGGCCGGCGGGAGAGTGAGCAGTTCTTC
CDR3 protein: CASSPPGRRESEQFF

V gene: TRBV7-9
J gene: TRBJ2-6
D gene: TRBD1
clone size: .
CDR3 DNA: TGTGCCAGCAGCTTTAACAGGGGGGCGCCCTCGGGGGCCAACGTCCTGACTTTC
CDR3 protein: CASSFNRGAPSGANVLTF

V gene: TRBV5-1
J gene: TRBJ2-2
D gene: TRBD1
clone size: few
CDR3 DNA: TGCGCCAGCAGCTTGGAAGCCGGGACAGGGGGGTCCGGGGAGCTGTTTTTT
CDR3 protein: CASSLEAGTGGSGELFF

V gene: TRBV28
J gene: TRBJ1-2
D gene: TRBD1
clone size: .
CDR3 DNA: TGTGCCAGCAGTTACCAGGGGGCGCGGGGCTACACCTTC
CDR3 protein: CASSYQGARGYTF

V gene: TRBV19
J gene: TRBJ1-2
D gene: TRBD1
clone size: .
CDR3 DNA: TGTGCCAGTAGTTTCACCGGGACAGCCCGTATTGGCTACACCTTC
CDR3 protein: CASSFTGTARIGYTF

V gene: TRBV6-5
J gene: TRBJ1-2
D gene: .
clone size: .
CDR3 DNA: TGTGCCAGCAGGAAATCAGGGGCTGACTATGGCTACACCTTC
CDR3 protein: CASRKSGADYGYTF

V gene: TRBV19
J gene: TRBJ2-7
D gene: .
clone size: .
CDR3 DNA: TGTGCCAGTAGTCGAGGCCGGGACACTAGGGAGCAGTACTTC
CDR3 protein: CASSRGRDTREQYF

V gene: TRBV19
J gene: TRBJ1-2
D gene: .
clone size: .
CDR3 DNA: TGTGCCAGTATACCCCTCGGCAGTAGCTATGACTACACCTTC
CDR3 protein: CASIPLGSSYDYTF

V gene: TRBV19
J gene: TRBJ2-5
D gene: .
clone size: .
CDR3 DNA: TGTGCCAGTAGTACCCGGGATCCCAAGACCCAGTACTTC
CDR3 protein: CASSTRDPKTQYF

V gene: TRBV5-1
J gene: TRBJ2-5
D gene: .
clone size: .
CDR3 DNA: TGCGCCAGCAGCTTGGCCCCGGCAGACACCTATCAAAAAGAGACCCAGTACTTC
CDR3 protein: CASSLAPADTYQKETQYF

V gene: TRBV12-3/TRBV12-4
J gene: TRBJ1-2
D gene: .
clone size: .
CDR3 DNA: TGTGCCAGCAGTTTGGCCCCCGGGGGTGGCTACACCTTC
CDR3 protein: CASSLAPGGGYTF

V gene: TRBV15
J gene: TRBJ2-1
D gene: TRBD1
clone size: .
CDR3 DNA: TGTGCCACCCTGGGACAGGGGGTGCTCAATGAGCAGTTCTTC
CDR3 protein: CATLGQGVLNEQFF

V gene: TRBV27
J gene: TRBJ2-1
D gene: .
clone size: .
CDR3 DNA: TGTGCCAGCAGTTTCACCGCAGACAGGCCAGAGCAGTTCTTC
CDR3 protein: CASSFTADRPEQFF

V gene: TRBV10-2
J gene: TRBJ1-2
D gene: .
clone size: .
CDR3 DNA: TGCGCCAGCAGTGATATAGTATCCTATGGCTACACCTTC
CDR3 protein: CASSDIVSYGYTF

V gene: TRBV7-2
J gene: TRBJ2-7
D gene: TRBD2
clone size: .
CDR3 DNA: TGTGCCAGCAGCTTAGCGTCCCTATCGAGACTAGCGGGGGCCCCCTACGAGCAGTACTTC
CDR3 protein: CASSLASLSRLAGAPYEQYF

V gene: TRBV14
J gene: TRBJ2-3
D gene: .
clone size: once
CDR3 DNA: TGTGCCAGCAGCCAAGAGATGCGGGGCTTGGATACGCAGTATTTT
CDR3 protein: CASSQEMRGLDTQYF

V gene: TRBV7-7
J gene: TRBJ1-3
D gene: TRBD1
clone size: .
CDR3 DNA: TGTGCCAGCAGCTTCCGGGCTCCCGGCAGTGGCGGGACAGGGGTTACTGGAAACACCATATATTTT
CDR3 protein: CASSFRAPGSGGTGVTGNTIYF

V gene: TRBV19
J gene: TRBJ2-2
D gene: TRBD1
clone size: .
CDR3 DNA: TGTGCCAGTACCATTTGGGGGACAGGACCCGGGGCCGGGGAGCTGTTTTTT
CDR3 protein: CASTIWGTGPGAGELFF

V gene: TRBV3-1/TRBV3-2
J gene: TRBJ2-7
D gene: TRBD2
clone size: .
CDR3 DNA: TGTGCCAGCAGCCCTAACGGACTAGCGGGGGGCCGCGAGCAGTACTTC
CDR3 protein: CASSPNGLAGGREQYF

V gene: TRBV27
J gene: TRBJ1-1
D gene: TRBD1
clone size: .
CDR3 DNA: TGTGCCAGCAGTTTCTGGGACAGCCCTACCCGGGAAGCTTTCTTT
CDR3 protein: CASSFWDSPTREAFF

V gene: TRBV27
J gene: TRBJ2-1
D gene: TRBD2
clone size: .
CDR3 DNA: TGTGCCAGCAGTTTCGAGCGGGGACCCACCTACAATGAGCAGTTCTTC
CDR3 protein: CASSFERGPTYNEQFF

V gene: TRBV29-1
J gene: TRBJ1-2
D gene: TRBD1
clone size: .
CDR3 DNA: TGCAGCGTTGAAGTAAGGGGGGACAGGGGTTTTGGCTACACCTTC
CDR3 protein: CSVEVRGDRGFGYTF

V gene: TRBV27
J gene: TRBJ1-4
D gene: .
clone size: .
CDR3 DNA: TGTGCCAGCAGCCCGCCGGGGGTTCGGCGGAAACTGTTTTTT
CDR3 protein: CASSPPGVRRKLFF

V gene: TRBV12-5
J gene: TRBJ1-1
D gene: TRBD1
clone size: .
CDR3 DNA: TGTGCTAGTGGTTTCCAGGGACAGGCGAAAGCGAACACTGAAGCTTTCTTT
CDR3 protein: CASGFQGQAKANTEAFF

V gene: TRBV10-2
J gene: TRBJ2-5
D gene: .
clone size: .
CDR3 DNA: TGCGCCAGCAGTGCGGTCCAAGAGACCCAGTACTTC
CDR3 protein: CASSAVQETQYF

V gene: TRBV6-5
J gene: TRBJ1-1
D gene: .
clone size: .
CDR3 DNA: TGTGCCAGCAGTTATGTTGGCCCAACTGAAGCTTTCTTT
CDR3 protein: CASSYVGPTEAFF